This T cell receptor (beta chain) is from a study of blood T cell repertoires in COVID-19. In the study overall: The origin of the acute and convalescent COVID-19 samples was the United States, Italy and Spain. T cells, B-cell-depleted T cells, or PBMCs provided the cDNA or gDNA that served as material.

J gave up 3 bases and V 3 bases, and 6 bases lay outside the gene matches. CDR3 length: 15 amino acids. Germline V CDR1 and CDR2: SGHRS, YFSETQ. Per the original methods: Amplification of reference gene primers was used by the study to estimate nucleated cell counts. Sequenced by immunoSEQ multiplex PCR; TCRdb stores in-frame clones only, minus some. The D gene and trimming were derived from the DNA, and the V and J assignments and clone size from that table. Here the sample spans about 60,000 clones, 65% to 85% being singletons. This sequence joins TRBV5-1 and TRBJ1-3; 7 bases are a match to TRBD1. The clonotype comes from a man between 65 and 79 years old with active COVID-19. The sequenced material came from peripheral blood. This CDR3 reads CASSSGTVIGNTIYF. The CDR3 coding sequence is TGCGCCAGCAGCTCTGGGACAGTGATTGGAAACACCATATATTTT.